A selection of T cell receptor beta chains follows, all from one sample in a study of cytomegalovirus exposure and HLA in healthy donors. Clones were sequenced by immunoSEQ multiplex PCR, and TCRdb holds only the in-frame ones, with some missing. The table records about 160,000 clones, almost 80% of them present only once. Sample: PBMCs. Receptors originate from a man aged 30 to 39 in good health and CMV-seronegative. CDR3s include the opening cysteine and the closing phenylalanine or tryptophan. A D gene is named only where the DNA matches it firmly. Expanded clones get a size class; other rows say once, few or many, or leave the size out.

clone size: -
D gene: -
V gene: TRBV6-1
J gene: TRBJ2-5
CDR3 protein: CASSEFGGNLNQETQYF
CDR3 DNA: TGTGCCAGCAGTGAGTTTGGCGGGAACCTTAACCAAGAGACCCAGTACTTC

clone size: -
D gene: -
V gene: TRBV27
J gene: TRBJ2-7
CDR3 protein: CASSLSTGQSSYEQYF
CDR3 DNA: TGTGCCAGCAGTTTATCAACCGGACAGAGCTCCTACGAGCAGTACTTC

clone size: once
D gene: -
V gene: TRBV4-3
J gene: TRBJ1-4
CDR3 protein: CASSQDYWGPNEKLFF
CDR3 DNA: TGCGCCAGCAGCCAAGATTATTGGGGGCCTAATGAAAAACTGTTTTTT

clone size: -
D gene: -
V gene: TRBV7-6
J gene: TRBJ1-3
CDR3 protein: CASSPGAGAAVRSGNTIYF
CDR3 DNA: TGTGCCAGCAGCCCCGGGGCGGGGGCTGCAGTTCGCTCTGGAAACACCATATATTTT

clone size: -
D gene: TRBD1
V gene: TRBV5-4
J gene: TRBJ2-3
CDR3 protein: CASSLTGGGSDTQYF
CDR3 DNA: TGTGCCAGCAGCTTGACAGGGGGCGGATCAGATACGCAGTATTTT

clone size: few
D gene: TRBD1
V gene: TRBV4-3
J gene: TRBJ1-2
CDR3 protein: CASSQVDRGFRGYTF
CDR3 DNA: TGCGCCAGCAGCCAGGTCGACAGGGGGTTTCGGGGCTACACCTTC

clone size: -
D gene: -
V gene: TRBV4-1
J gene: TRBJ2-1
CDR3 protein: CASSQVSDNEQFF
CDR3 DNA: TGCGCCAGCAGCCAAGTATCAGACAATGAGCAGTTCTTC

clone size: -
D gene: TRBD1
V gene: TRBV27
J gene: TRBJ2-1
CDR3 protein: CASRITGQVPRREQFF
CDR3 DNA: TGTGCCAGCAGAATTACCGGACAGGTCCCCCGGAGAGAGCAGTTCTTC

clone size: -
D gene: -
V gene: TRBV7-6
J gene: TRBJ1-6
CDR3 protein: CASSLGPGIDSPLHF
CDR3 DNA: TGTGCCAGCAGCTTAGGCCCAGGTATTGATTCACCCCTCCACTTT

clone size: -
D gene: -
V gene: TRBV5-6
J gene: TRBJ2-7
CDR3 protein: CASTPLGGSYEQYF
CDR3 DNA: TGTGCCAGCACCCCCTTGGGGGGTTCCTACGAGCAGTACTTC

clone size: -
D gene: -
V gene: TRBV19
J gene: TRBJ2-5
CDR3 protein: CASSIPGHLTQETQYF
CDR3 DNA: TGTGCCAGTAGTATTCCAGGACACTTAACCCAAGAGACCCAGTACTTC

clone size: -
D gene: TRBD2
V gene: TRBV5-6
J gene: TRBJ2-1
CDR3 protein: CAGSPAWGLAFLNEQFF
CDR3 DNA: TGTGCCGGCAGCCCTGCTTGGGGACTAGCGTTTTTAAATGAGCAGTTCTTC

clone size: -
D gene: TRBD1
V gene: TRBV7-9
J gene: TRBJ1-2
CDR3 protein: CASSLTTGEDGYTF
CDR3 DNA: TGTGCCAGCAGCTTAACGACAGGGGAAGATGGCTACACCTTC

clone size: -
D gene: TRBD2
V gene: TRBV4-2
J gene: TRBJ2-7
CDR3 protein: CASSQHPWDYTNEQYF
CDR3 DNA: TGTGCCAGCAGCCAACACCCCTGGGACTATACCAACGAGCAGTACTTC

clone size: -
D gene: TRBD2
V gene: TRBV30
J gene: TRBJ2-7
CDR3 protein: CAWRLLAGGSLYEQYF
CDR3 DNA: TGTGCCTGGAGGTTACTAGCGGGGGGGTCTCTATACGAGCAGTACTTC

clone size: -
D gene: TRBD2
V gene: TRBV5-1
J gene: TRBJ2-3
CDR3 protein: CASRRGLAGEEDTQYF
CDR3 DNA: TGCGCCAGCAGACGGGGACTAGCGGGAGAAGAGGATACGCAGTATTTT

clone size: -
D gene: -
V gene: TRBV27
J gene: TRBJ2-1
CDR3 protein: CASSLTGVGNEQFF
CDR3 DNA: TGTGCCAGCAGTTTAACGGGGGTCGGGAATGAGCAGTTCTTC

clone size: few
D gene: -
V gene: TRBV19
J gene: TRBJ1-4
CDR3 protein: CASSIRTPSTNEKLFF
CDR3 DNA: TGTGCCAGTAGTATAAGGACACCGTCAACTAATGAAAAACTGTTTTTT

clone size: -
D gene: -
V gene: TRBV27
J gene: TRBJ1-6
CDR3 protein: CASSEHPVSSYNSPLHF
CDR3 DNA: TGTGCCAGCAGTGAGCACCCCGTGAGCTCCTATAATTCACCCCTCCACTTT

clone size: -
D gene: -
V gene: TRBV7-7
J gene: TRBJ2-7
CDR3 protein: CASSLGQGPNEQYF
CDR3 DNA: TGTGCTAGCAGCTTGGGTCAGGGGCCCAACGAGCAGTACTTC

clone size: -
D gene: TRBD1
V gene: TRBV7-6
J gene: TRBJ2-7
CDR3 protein: CASSFVQGINYEQYF
CDR3 DNA: TGTGCCAGCAGCTTTGTACAGGGGATTAACTACGAGCAGTACTTC

clone size: -
D gene: -
V gene: TRBV18
J gene: TRBJ2-5
CDR3 protein: CASSPFDGVQETQYF
CDR3 DNA: TGTGCCAGCTCACCATTTGACGGGGTTCAAGAGACCCAGTACTTC

clone size: -
D gene: -
V gene: TRBV27
J gene: TRBJ2-7
CDR3 protein: CASTPGVLQGNYEQYF
CDR3 DNA: TGTGCCAGCACCCCGGGCGTCCTACAGGGAAACTACGAGCAGTACTTC

clone size: -
D gene: -
V gene: TRBV7-2
J gene: TRBJ2-3
CDR3 protein: CASGPLLGQDTQYF
CDR3 DNA: TGTGCCAGCGGCCCCCTTTTGGGACAAGATACGCAGTATTTT

clone size: few
D gene: -
V gene: TRBV19
J gene: TRBJ1-1
CDR3 protein: CASSNRSQRTEAFF
CDR3 DNA: TGTGCCAGTAGTAATCGGTCCCAACGGACTGAAGCTTTCTTT

clone size: few
D gene: -
V gene: TRBV18
J gene: TRBJ2-7
CDR3 protein: CASSPPPGYEQYF
CDR3 DNA: TGTGCCAGCTCACCACCCCCGGGCTACGAGCAGTACTTC

clone size: -
D gene: -
V gene: TRBV28
J gene: TRBJ2-7
CDR3 protein: CASSFNLGLAAYEQYF
CDR3 DNA: TGTGCCAGCAGTTTCAACCTCGGGCTAGCAGCCTACGAGCAGTACTTC

clone size: few
D gene: -
V gene: TRBV9
J gene: TRBJ2-7
CDR3 protein: CASSVDGGGPTYEQYF
CDR3 DNA: TGTGCCAGCAGCGTAGACGGCGGGGGCCCCACCTACGAGCAGTACTTC

clone size: -
D gene: TRBD1
V gene: TRBV4-1
J gene: TRBJ1-1
CDR3 protein: CASSPAEGGGETEAFF
CDR3 DNA: TGCGCCAGCAGCCCCGCGGAAGGAGGGGGCGAAACTGAAGCTTTCTTT

clone size: -
D gene: TRBD1
V gene: TRBV28
J gene: TRBJ1-2
CDR3 protein: CASGLNRGPNANYGYTF
CDR3 DNA: TGTGCCAGCGGGTTGAACAGGGGCCCCAACGCTAACTATGGCTACACCTTC

clone size: -
D gene: TRBD1
V gene: TRBV28
J gene: TRBJ2-1
CDR3 protein: CASRGGQGYNEQFF
CDR3 DNA: TGTGCCAGCAGGGGGGGACAGGGGTACAATGAGCAGTTCTTC

clone size: -
D gene: -
V gene: TRBV7-8
J gene: TRBJ1-1
CDR3 protein: CASSSRPGIAEAFF
CDR3 DNA: TGTGCCAGCAGCTCCCGACCGGGGATCGCTGAAGCTTTCTTT

clone size: -
D gene: -
V gene: TRBV7-3
J gene: TRBJ2-2
CDR3 protein: CASSPPGTGELFF
CDR3 DNA: TGTGCCAGCAGCCCCCCGGGGACCGGGGAGCTGTTTTTT

clone size: -
D gene: TRBD2
V gene: TRBV2
J gene: TRBJ2-1
CDR3 protein: CASRYRLAIHNEQFF
CDR3 DNA: TGTGCCAGCAGATATCGACTAGCGATCCACAATGAGCAGTTCTTC

clone size: -
D gene: -
V gene: TRBV28
J gene: TRBJ1-3
CDR3 protein: CASSLTADTGNTIYF
CDR3 DNA: TGTGCCAGCAGTTTAACGGCAGACACTGGAAACACCATATATTTT

clone size: -
D gene: -
V gene: TRBV7-9
J gene: TRBJ2-1
CDR3 protein: CASNTGWENNEQFF
CDR3 DNA: TGTGCCAGCAACACCGGGTGGGAGAACAATGAGCAGTTCTTC

clone size: -
D gene: TRBD1
V gene: TRBV5-4
J gene: TRBJ1-1
CDR3 protein: CASSLDRGAEAFF
CDR3 DNA: TGTGCCAGCAGCTTGGACAGGGGTGCTGAAGCTTTCTTT

clone size: -
D gene: -
V gene: TRBV9
J gene: TRBJ1-2
CDR3 protein: CASSVGGGYGYTF
CDR3 DNA: TGTGCCAGCAGCGTAGGGGGGGGCTATGGCTACACCTTC

clone size: -
D gene: TRBD1
V gene: TRBV6-6
J gene: TRBJ2-7
CDR3 protein: CASGQVPYEQYF
CDR3 DNA: TGTGCCAGTGGACAGGTCCCCTACGAGCAGTACTTC

clone size: -
D gene: TRBD1
V gene: TRBV28
J gene: TRBJ1-4
CDR3 protein: CASSLPSGGGSANEKLFF
CDR3 DNA: TGTGCCAGCAGTTTACCGTCAGGGGGCGGGTCGGCTAATGAAAAACTGTTTTTT

clone size: -
D gene: -
V gene: TRBV6-5
J gene: TRBJ2-3
CDR3 protein: CASSPGLSTDTQYF
CDR3 DNA: TGCGCCAGCAGTCCGGGGTTGAGCACAGATACGCAGTATTTT

clone size: -
D gene: -
V gene: TRBV10-3
J gene: TRBJ1-6
CDR3 protein: CAIRGQGDSPLHF
CDR3 DNA: TGTGCCATCAGGGGACAAGGGGATTCACCCCTCCACTTT